This T cell receptor (beta chain) was retrieved from a study of cytomegalovirus exposure and HLA in healthy donors. The V gene end was trimmed by 2 bases and the J gene end by 4 bases; junction bases not matched to a gene: 3. The CDR3 spans 15 residues. The germline CDR1 and CDR2 sequences are MGHRA and YSYEKL. Healthy bone marrow donors made up the cohort. The PCR employed 60 Vbeta primers together with 13 Jbeta primers. Profiling relied on immunoSEQ multiplex PCR, and the TCRdb table lists in-frame clones only, not all of them. The data contain 55,000 to 80,000 clones, around 74% of them singletons.

What was sequenced was PBMCs. V usage is TRBV4-1 and J usage is TRBJ2-5, with TRBD2 matching over 11 bases. The sequence derives from a woman under 40 in good health and CMV-seropositive. The CDR3 DNA sequence: TGCGCCAGCAGCCAACTCGGACTAGCGGGAGAGACCCAGTACTTC. This encodes CASSQLGLAGETQYF.